This T cell receptor (beta chain) was identified during a study of cytotoxic CD8 clonotypes in ibrutinib-treated CLL. Study-level information: Response samples followed a median 12 months of treatment, range 6 to 36.

In regard to this clone: Its antigen is unknown.

V lost 6 bases and J lost 5; bases outside the gene matches: 4. Germline CDR1 WSHSY, CDR2 SAAADI. CDR3 length equals 13 residues. The method was immunoSEQ multiplex PCR; TCRdb's version includes in-frame clones alone and lacks a portion of them. The sample holds tens of thousands of clones; roughly 62% are singletons and the top ten take roughly 15%. Broader study findings: With treatment, public clonotypes, which were uncommon, either contracted or remained stable.

The source is a human donor with chronic lymphocytic leukemia. This specimen was PBMCs, taken before ibrutinib treatment. This sequence joins TRBV10-2 and TRBJ1-1; 9 bases align to TRBD1. The CDR3 coding sequence is TGCGCCAGCAGCCCGACAGGGGGGACTGAAGCTTTCTTT. This encodes CASSPTGGTEAFF.